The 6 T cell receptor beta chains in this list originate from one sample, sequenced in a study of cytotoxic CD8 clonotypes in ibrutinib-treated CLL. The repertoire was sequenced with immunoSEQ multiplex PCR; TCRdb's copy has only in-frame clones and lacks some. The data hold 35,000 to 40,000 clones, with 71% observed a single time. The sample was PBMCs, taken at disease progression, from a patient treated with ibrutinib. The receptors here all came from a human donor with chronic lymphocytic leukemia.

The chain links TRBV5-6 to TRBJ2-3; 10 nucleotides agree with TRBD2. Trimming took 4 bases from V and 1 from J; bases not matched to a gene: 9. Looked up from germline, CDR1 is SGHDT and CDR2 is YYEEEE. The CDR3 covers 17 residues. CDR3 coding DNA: TGTGCCAGCAGCACTACCGGGACTAGCGTTGGCACAGATACGCAGTATTTT. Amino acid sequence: CASSTTGTSVGTDTQYF.

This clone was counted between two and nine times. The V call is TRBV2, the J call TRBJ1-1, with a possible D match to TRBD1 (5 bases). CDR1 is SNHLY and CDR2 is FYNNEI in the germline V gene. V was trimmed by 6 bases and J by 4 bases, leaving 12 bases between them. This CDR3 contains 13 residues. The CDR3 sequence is CASSSGPGTEAFF. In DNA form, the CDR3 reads TGTGCCAGCAGCTCAGGGCCCGGCACTGAAGCTTTCTTT. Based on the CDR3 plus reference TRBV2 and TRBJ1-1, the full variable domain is EPEVTQTPSHQVTQMGQEVILRCVPISNHLYFYWYRQILGQKVEFLVSFYNNEISEKSEIFDDQFSVERPDGSNFTLKIRSTKLEDSAMYFCASSSGPGTEAFFGQGTRLTVV.

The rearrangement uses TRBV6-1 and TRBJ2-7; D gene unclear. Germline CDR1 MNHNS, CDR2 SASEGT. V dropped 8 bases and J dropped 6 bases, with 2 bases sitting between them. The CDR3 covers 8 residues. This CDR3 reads CASGEQYF. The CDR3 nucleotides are TGTGCCAGCGGCGAGCAGTACTTC.

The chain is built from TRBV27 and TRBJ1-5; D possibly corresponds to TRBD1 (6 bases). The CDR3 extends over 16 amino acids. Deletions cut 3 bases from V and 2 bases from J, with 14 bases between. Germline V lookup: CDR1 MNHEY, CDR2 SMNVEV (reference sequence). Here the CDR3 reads CASSLTGARGNQPQHF. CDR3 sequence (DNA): TGTGCCAGCAGTTTGACGGGGGCGCGGGGCAATCAGCCCCAGCATTTT.

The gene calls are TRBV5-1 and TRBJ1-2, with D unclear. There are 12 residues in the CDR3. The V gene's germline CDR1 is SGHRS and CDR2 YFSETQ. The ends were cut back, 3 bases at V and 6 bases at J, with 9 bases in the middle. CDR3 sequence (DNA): TGCGCCAGCAGCTCTGAGGGCGATGGCTACACCTTC. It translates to CASSSEGDGYTF. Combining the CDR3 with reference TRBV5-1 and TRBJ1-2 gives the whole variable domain KAGVTQTPRYLIKTRGQQVTLSCSPISGHRSVSWYQQTPGQGLQFLFEYFSETQRNKGNFPGRFSGRQFSNSRSEMNVSTLELGDSALYLCASSSEGDGYTFGSGTRLTVV.

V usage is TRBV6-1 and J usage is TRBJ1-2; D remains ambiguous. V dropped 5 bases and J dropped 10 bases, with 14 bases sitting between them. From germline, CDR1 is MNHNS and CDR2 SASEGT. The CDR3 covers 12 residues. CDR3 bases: TGTGCCAGCAGTTCTTCCACTCTGACCTACACCTTC. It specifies CASSSSTLTYTF.